This TCR beta chain appears in the sequencing data of a study of blood T cell repertoires in COVID-19. Profiling relied on immunoSEQ multiplex PCR, and the TCRdb table lists in-frame clones only, not all of them. The sample contains 300,000 to 400,000 clones, over 90% of which appear only once. This receptor was taken from a woman in her twenties or thirties who had been exposed to COVID-19. The sample consisted of PBMCs or T cells enriched from blood (not recorded which).

The CDR3 sequence: CASSLGLAGSLYNEQFF. DNA of the CDR3: TGCGCCAGCAGCCTCGGACTAGCGGGGAGTCTCTACAATGAGCAGTTCTTC. V usage is TRBV5-1 and J usage is TRBJ2-1; 12 positions match TRBD2. The CDR3 runs 17 residues. CDR1 and CDR2 from the germline V gene are SGHRS and YFSETQ. V trimming: 4 bases; J trimming: 3 bases; junction bases outside the gene matches: 8.